These 21 T cell receptor beta chains were sequenced from one sample in a study of shared clonotypes between healthy human individuals (dated by TCRdb to the early 2020s). The library was produced with the immunoSEQ multiplex PCR assay. TCRdb took this table from immuneACCESS and kept in-frame rearrangements with V and J called. Such tables lack part of the clones; where checked against another copy, unresolved V genes explain under half of the gap, and the rest is unexplained. This sample gives approximately 720,000 clones in total; 55% to 75% of them show up just once. The ten largest account for approximately 1.8% of the sample. The sample consisted of memory CD4+ T cells sorted from blood. What this sample's cell subset or site label stands for: CD45RA-negative fraction. The receptor set was obtained from a woman in her 30s in good health.

This chain links TRBV7-3 with TRBJ1-1; D unresolved. Trimming took 2 bases from V and 2 from J, leaving 9 bases between them. The CDR3 has 14 residues. Germline V gene sequence: CDR1 SGHTA, CDR2 FQGTGA. In nucleotides, the CDR3 is TGTGCCAGCAGCTTACAAGGGCAAAACACTGAAGCTTTCTTT. Translation gives CASSLQGQNTEAFF.

The chain couples TRBV6-1 to TRBJ2-7; D is undetermined. The V and J ends lost 7 bases and 7 bases respectively, with 11 bases between them. Germline V gives CDR1 MNHNS, CDR2 SASEGT. This CDR3 is built from 11 residues. The CDR3 protein is CASTSPREQYF. In DNA form, the CDR3 reads TGTGCCAGCACCTCCCCGAGGGAGCAGTACTTC.

This rearrangement joins TRBV6-6 to TRBJ2-7; 7 positions agree with TRBD2. V was clipped by 6 bases and J by 1 base; unmatched bases: 6. Germline V CDR1 and CDR2: MNHNY, SVGAGI (reference sequence). The length of the CDR3 is 14 residues. The CDR3 DNA reads as TGTGCCAGCAGATTGGGACTACTTTCCTACGAGCAGTACTTC. This gives the protein CASRLGLLSYEQYF.

This clone came up a few times. The chain employs TRBV7-2 and TRBJ2-7; possibly TRBD1 for D (5 bases). The CDR3 extends over 16 amino acids. Germline CDR1 reads SGHTA; CDR2 reads FQGNSA. The V and J ends lost 0 bases and 3 bases respectively, with 15 bases between them. Here the CDR3 reads CASSLAQGVVGYEQYF. CDR3 nucleotide sequence: TGTGCCAGCAGCTTAGCGCAAGGGGTCGTCGGCTACGAGCAGTACTTC.

Remarks on this clone: One end of the junction fails to match germline, which may point to a read error. The chain uses TRBV5-8 and TRBJ1-2, with a tentative D call TRBD1 (5 bases). Germline CDR1 reads SGHTS; CDR2 reads YDEGEE. CDR3 length: 12 residues. CDR3 sequence: CASSLVPGLGAF. CDR3 nucleotide sequence: TGTGCCAGCAGCTTGGTCCCAGGGCTCGGCGCGTTC.

The V gene is TRBV11-3, the J gene TRBJ2-1; no clear D gene. V gave up 3 bases and J gave up 6 bases, with 12 bases separating them. The germline V gene has CDR1 SGHNT and CDR2 YENEEA. The CDR3 covers 14 residues. CDR3 region: CASSFKERSNEQFF. CDR3 coding DNA: TGTGCCAGCAGCTTCAAGGAACGGTCCAATGAGCAGTTCTTC.

This clone was seen at least ten times. V is TRBV7-6 and J is TRBJ2-7; D unresolved. The germline gives CDR1 SGHVS, CDR2 FNYEAQ. The CDR3 contains 12 residues. The V gene lost 5 bases and the J gene lost 6 bases, with 11 bases spanning the gap. Here the CDR3 reads CASSGPLSEQYF. CDR3 DNA: TGTGCCAGCAGCGGACCACTTAGCGAGCAGTACTTC.

This clone was observed a handful of times. This chain uses TRBV18 with TRBJ1-1; TRBD1 matches 8 bases. The V segment lost 3 bases and the J segment 4 bases; nucleotides outside the gene matches: 7. CDR1 is KGHSH and CDR2 is LQKENI in the germline V gene. The CDR3 length is 15 residues. The DNA for the CDR3 is TGTGCCAGCTCACCCGAGGACAGGGTAACCACTGAAGCTTTCTTT. Translated: CASSPEDRVTTEAFF.

The rearrangement uses TRBV25-1 and TRBJ2-2, with 7 positions matching TRBD2. The trim removed 4 bases at V and 4 bases at J, leaving 3 bases unmatched. Germline values: CDR1 MGHDK, CDR2 SYGVNS. CDR3 length: 14 residues. CDR3 sequence (DNA): TGTGCCAGCAGTGTGGGGGGGTCCACCGGGGAGCTGTTTTTT. It translates to CASSVGGSTGELFF.

This clone was counted only a few times. This chain joins TRBV2 and TRBJ1-1; maybe TRBD1 (6 bases). CDR1 and CDR2 from the germline V gene are SNHLY and FYNNEI. The CDR3 has 13 residues. The germline V and J ends were trimmed by 5 bases and 11 bases, with 18 bases remaining between them. In DNA form, the CDR3 reads TGTGCCAGCAGTATACAGGGCCCTTGGGCGGCTTTCTTT. This translates into CASSIQGPWAAFF. The variable domain in full, completed from reference TRBV2 and TRBJ1-1, reads EPEVTQTPSHQVTQMGQEVILRCVPISNHLYFYWYRQILGQKVEFLVSFYNNEISEKSEIFDDQFSVERPDGSNFTLKIRSTKLEDSAMYFCASSIQGPWAAFFGQGTRLTVV.

CDR3 DNA sequence: TGCAGCATACGGGCGGACGGGAACACTGAAGCTTTCTTT. It specifies CSIRADGNTEAFF. This chain links TRBV29-1 with TRBJ1-1; D is uncertain. The CDR3 runs 13 residues. Germline CDR1 is SQVTM and CDR2 is ANQGSEA. The V gene lost 8 bases and the J gene lost 1 base, with 14 bases spanning the gap.

V and J are TRBV27 and TRBJ2-1; D not resolved. The length of the CDR3 is 13 residues. V lost 0 bases and J lost 9, with 9 bases in between. The germline CDR1 and CDR2 sequences are MNHEY and SMNVEV (reference sequence). The CDR3 protein is CASSLSRLGEQFF. The CDR3 DNA is TGTGCCAGCAGTTTATCACGTCTAGGTGAGCAGTTCTTC.

The chain links TRBV19 to TRBJ1-1; D gene uncertain. CDR1 is LNHDA and CDR2 is SQIVND in the germline V gene (reference sequence). The CDR3 has 15 residues. V dropped 5 bases and J dropped 2 bases, with 15 bases sitting between them. CDR3 protein: CASSASVGGNTEAFF. CDR3 nucleotide sequence: TGTGCCAGTAGTGCCTCCGTAGGAGGAAACACTGAAGCTTTCTTT. The whole variable domain, filled in from reference TRBV19 and TRBJ1-1, reads DGGITQSPKYLFRKEGQNVTLSCEQNLNHDAMYWYRQDPGQGLRLIYYSQIVNDFQKGDIAEGYSVSREKKESFPLTVTSAQKNPTAFYLCASSASVGGNTEAFFGQGTRLTVV.

The genes are TRBV28 and TRBJ2-7; D might be TRBD1 (6 bases). The V end lost 7 bases, the J end lost 6 bases, and 19 bases lay between the germline ends. Germline V lookup: CDR1 MDHEN, CDR2 SYDVKM. This CDR3 has 14 amino acids. In DNA, the CDR3 is TGTGCCAGCAAGGTCGCCGGCACAGGGCCCGAGCAGTACTTC. It yields the protein CASKVAGTGPEQYF.

This clone was observed at least ten times. The genes are TRBV19 and TRBJ2-1, with TRBD2 identical over 10 bases. The J segment lost 5 bases and the V segment lost 3 bases, leaving 4 bases of the junction unmatched. Germline CDR1 LNHDA, CDR2 SQIVND (reference sequence). The CDR3 sequence is 15 residues long. As DNA, the CDR3 is TGTGCCAGTAGTATCTGGCTAGCGGGAGACAATGAGCAGTTCTTC. Its protein product is CASSIWLAGDNEQFF. The full variable domain, with the rest looked up from reference TRBV19 and TRBJ2-1, is DGGITQSPKYLFRKEGQNVTLSCEQNLNHDAMYWYRQDPGQGLRLIYYSQIVNDFQKGDIAEGYSVSREKKESFPLTVTSAQKNPTAFYLCASSIWLAGDNEQFFGPGTRLTVL.

The chain links TRBV27 to TRBJ2-5, with D perhaps TRBD1 or TRBD2 (5 bases each). V was clipped by 8 bases and J by 5 bases, with 21 bases between them. This CDR3 contains 15 residues. The germline V gene has CDR1 MNHEY and CDR2 SMNVEV (reference sequence). CDR3 protein: CASRPRPGPRETQYF. CDR3 nucleotides: TGTGCCAGCCGTCCTAGACCGGGACCGCGGGAGACCCAGTACTTC.

This clone was detected a few times. J is TRBJ2-7 and V is TRBV5-1, with 9 bases fitting TRBD1. Trimming took 4 bases from V and 2 from J; bases not matched to a gene: 7. Germline V gives CDR1 SGHRS, CDR2 YFSETQ. The CDR3 covers 15 residues. The CDR3 nucleotides are TGCGCCAGCAGCACGGGACAGGGCCCAACCTACGAGCAGTACTTC. Its translation is CASSTGQGPTYEQYF.

The chain carries TRBV5-1 and TRBJ2-5, with a weak D call TRBD2 (7 bases). The CDR3 is 14 residues long. The germline V and J ends were trimmed by 4 bases and 2 bases, with 12 bases remaining between them. Germline assignment: CDR1 SGHRS and CDR2 YFSETQ. The chain's CDR3 is CASSLQGGQETQYF. The CDR3 nucleotides read TGCGCCAGCAGCCTACAGGGAGGGCAAGAGACCCAGTACTTC.

The chain couples TRBV6-6 to TRBJ1-2; D ambiguous. V lost 2 bases and J 8 bases, leaving 12 bases between the germline ends. Germline V gene sequence: CDR1 MNHNY, CDR2 SVGAGI (reference sequence). There are 13 residues in the CDR3. The CDR3 loop is CASSYESGTGYTF. The CDR3, as DNA: TGTGCCAGCAGTTACGAATCAGGAACGGGCTACACCTTC.

This clone has a count of ten or more. The chain links TRBV2 to TRBJ2-5, with D possibly matching TRBD2 (6 bases). Per the germline V gene, CDR1 is SNHLY and CDR2 is FYNNEI. This CDR3 contains 14 residues. V was clipped by 7 bases and J by 3 bases, with 15 bases between them. CDR3 amino acids: CASKESSGEETQYF. CDR3 nucleotide sequence: TGTGCCAGCAAGGAGTCGTCGGGAGAAGAGACCCAGTACTTC.

V gene TRBV27 combines with J gene TRBJ2-3; D possibly corresponds to TRBD2 (5 bases). CDR3 size: 16 residues. With 3 bases removed from V and 2 bases from J, the gap between germline ends came to 15 bases. CDR1 is MNHEY and CDR2 is SMNVEV in the germline V gene (reference sequence). The CDR3 DNA reads TGTGCCAGCAGTTTCGGTTCAGCGGTCTCCACAGATACGCAGTATTTT. Its translation: CASSFGSAVSTDTQYF.